This is a list of T cell receptor beta chains from one sample in a study of vaccination effects on CD4 cells after COVID-19. These receptors' antigens are unknown. Method: immunoSEQ multiplex PCR; TCRdb's copy keeps in-frame clones and lacks some. In the table there are fewer than 90,000 clones, roughly 80% of which are singletons. This specimen was CD4+ T cells from PBMCs cultured with HCoV-OC43 spike peptides, taken after COVID-19 vaccination. Source of these receptors: a human donor who received a COVID-19 vaccine. The conserved cysteine and the conserved F or W are not part of the CDR3 here. The order of the fields is J gene, V gene, CDR3 protein.

j_call: TRBJ1-1; v_call: TRBV19; cdr3_aa: ASRDREASEAF
j_call: TRBJ1-6; v_call: TRBV6-6; cdr3_aa: ASSTGRPGSPLH
j_call: TRBJ1-4; v_call: TRBV5-6; cdr3_aa: ASSLGGRRYEKLF
j_call: TRBJ2-4; v_call: TRBV2; cdr3_aa: ASSYYESQY
j_call: TRBJ2-3; v_call: TRBV21-1; cdr3_aa: ASSMLGHLDRDTDTQY
j_call: TRBJ1-4; v_call: TRBV7-9; cdr3_aa: ASSLAVDGNEKLF
j_call: TRBJ2-5; v_call: TRBV18; cdr3_aa: ASSPRSGGAGETQY
j_call: TRBJ2-1; v_call: TRBV12-5; cdr3_aa: ASGLVPGLDNEQF
j_call: TRBJ2-6; v_call: TRBV30; cdr3_aa: AYTGTASSGANVLT
j_call: TRBJ2-1; v_call: TRBV10-2; cdr3_aa: ASSPRTVGYEQF
j_call: TRBJ1-1; v_call: TRBV24-1; cdr3_aa: APLEEGGMNTEAF
j_call: TRBJ1-2; v_call: TRBV6-4; cdr3_aa: ASSDSGEFGYT
j_call: TRBJ2-5; v_call: TRBV5-1; cdr3_aa: ASSRAGQTQETQY
j_call: TRBJ2-3; v_call: TRBV3-1/TRBV3-2; cdr3_aa: ASSATGGDTQY
j_call: TRBJ1-1; v_call: TRBV18; cdr3_aa: ASSPTGMNTEAF
j_call: TRBJ1-5; v_call: TRBV27; cdr3_aa: ASSLRAEQPQH
j_call: TRBJ1-3; v_call: TRBV30; cdr3_aa: AVAGTHSGNTIY
j_call: TRBJ2-1; v_call: TRBV7-2; cdr3_aa: ASSFGSGFNEQF
j_call: TRBJ2-3; v_call: TRBV5-8; cdr3_aa: ASSWTGPTDTQY
j_call: TRBJ1-2; v_call: TRBV6-2/TRBV6-3; cdr3_aa: ASSPTLRPSENRDRGPFDYGYT
j_call: TRBJ2-5; v_call: TRBV6-5; cdr3_aa: ASSWTAGGETQY
j_call: TRBJ2-4; v_call: TRBV2; cdr3_aa: ASSRREDIQY
j_call: TRBJ1-2; v_call: TRBV5-1; cdr3_aa: ASSTGQGFYGYT
j_call: TRBJ2-5; v_call: TRBV2; cdr3_aa: ASSGDKSGGRETQY
j_call: TRBJ2-5; v_call: TRBV12-3/TRBV12-4; cdr3_aa: ASSFAGGETQY
j_call: TRBJ2-2; v_call: TRBV5-5; cdr3_aa: ASSWGWVTGELF
j_call: TRBJ2-2; v_call: TRBV3-1/TRBV3-2; cdr3_aa: ASTADRNTGELF
j_call: TRBJ1-2; v_call: TRBV19; cdr3_aa: AIRGQGNYGYT
j_call: TRBJ1-2; v_call: TRBV10-3; cdr3_aa: AIRPAANYGYT
j_call: TRBJ1-3; v_call: TRBV4-1; cdr3_aa: ASSQEGTGRYTIY
j_call: TRBJ1-6; v_call: TRBV11-2; cdr3_aa: ASSATTGENSPLH
j_call: TRBJ2-2; v_call: TRBV5-8; cdr3_aa: ASSWGKGHFTGELF
j_call: TRBJ1-1; v_call: TRBV10-3; cdr3_aa: AISETGANTEAF
j_call: TRBJ2-3; v_call: TRBV30; cdr3_aa: AWSVQGILKNTQY
j_call: TRBJ2-2; v_call: TRBV5-1; cdr3_aa: ASSGAGVTGELF
j_call: TRBJ1-4; v_call: TRBV2; cdr3_aa: ASRQGKNEKLF
j_call: TRBJ2-3; v_call: TRBV10-1; cdr3_aa: ASSESSTSGGYTDTQY
j_call: TRBJ2-5; v_call: TRBV3-1/TRBV3-2; cdr3_aa: ASSQRRGREETQY
j_call: TRBJ2-1; v_call: TRBV10-3; cdr3_aa: AIMGSSDNEQF
j_call: TRBJ1-2; v_call: TRBV7-2; cdr3_aa: ASSSKPYIPIYGYT
j_call: TRBJ1-2; v_call: TRBV6-5; cdr3_aa: ASSYRDSSYGYT
j_call: TRBJ1-5; v_call: TRBV6-5; cdr3_aa: ASSYSYNQPQH
j_call: TRBJ1-1; v_call: TRBV7-9; cdr3_aa: ASRSGPNTEAF
j_call: TRBJ1-3; v_call: TRBV7-9; cdr3_aa: ASSLGTDRNTIY
j_call: TRBJ1-4; v_call: TRBV10-3; cdr3_aa: AISATNEKLF
j_call: TRBJ2-3; v_call: TRBV7-6; cdr3_aa: ASSLGTSGATDTQY
j_call: TRBJ1-2; v_call: TRBV18; cdr3_aa: ASSLLVRAENYGYT